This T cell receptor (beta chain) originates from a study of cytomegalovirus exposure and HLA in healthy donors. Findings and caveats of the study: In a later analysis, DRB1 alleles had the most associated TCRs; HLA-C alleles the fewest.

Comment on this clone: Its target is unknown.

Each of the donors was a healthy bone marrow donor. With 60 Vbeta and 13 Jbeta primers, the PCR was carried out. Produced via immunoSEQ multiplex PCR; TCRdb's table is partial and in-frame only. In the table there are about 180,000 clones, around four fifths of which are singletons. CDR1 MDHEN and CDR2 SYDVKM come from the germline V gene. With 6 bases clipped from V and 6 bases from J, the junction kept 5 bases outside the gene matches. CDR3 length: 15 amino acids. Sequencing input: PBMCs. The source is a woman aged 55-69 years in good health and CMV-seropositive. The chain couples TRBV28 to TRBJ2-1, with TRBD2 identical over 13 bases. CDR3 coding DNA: TGTGCCAGCAGCCCGGGACTAGCGGGATTCAATGAGCAGTTCTTC. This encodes CASSPGLAGFNEQFF.